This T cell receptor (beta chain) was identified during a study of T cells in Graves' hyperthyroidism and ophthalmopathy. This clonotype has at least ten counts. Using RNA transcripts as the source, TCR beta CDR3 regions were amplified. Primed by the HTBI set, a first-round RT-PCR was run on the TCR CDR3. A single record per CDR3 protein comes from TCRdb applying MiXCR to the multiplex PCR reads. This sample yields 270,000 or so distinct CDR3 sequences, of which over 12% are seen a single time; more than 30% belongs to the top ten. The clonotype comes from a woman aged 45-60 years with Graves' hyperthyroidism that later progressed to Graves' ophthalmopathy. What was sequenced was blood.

CDR3 in amino acids: CASSEAGSYYGYTF. The CDR3 nucleotides read TGTGCCAGCAGTGAAGCCGGCAGTTACTATGGCTACACCTTC. The rearrangement uses TRBV6-1 and TRBJ1-2; D remains unclear. The CDR3 loop spans 14 amino acids. Germline CDR1 MNHNS, CDR2 SASEGT. V was cut by 0 bases and J by 3 bases, with 8 bases left in between.